This TCR beta chain was recovered during a study of neurological immune-mediated disorders. About the research overall: Disease course was recorded as relapsing-remitting for around 31 and secondary progressive for about 9% of the 34 multiple sclerosis patients. General study findings and limits: Sharing of CDR3 amino acid sequences among expanded clones across subjects was absent, suggesting private repertoires in all groups.

Synthesis of cDNA was accomplished via 5'RACE employing 10-nucleotide random UMIs. Every sequencing run gave over 180 million TCR-beta sequences, taken from 15-18 subjects. TCRdb itself ran the 5' RACE reads through MiXCR, one entry per CDR3 protein. The sample gives roughly 62,000 distinct CDR3 sequences, 3.5% to 4.5% of which show up once; 2.2% is in the top ten. This clonotype was detected many times. Its specificity is unknown. The length of the CDR3 is 16 residues. Germline V gene data show CDR1 as LGHNA and CDR2 as YSLEER. V was pared by 0 bases and J by 2 bases, with 11 bases between. The clonotype was recovered from a woman between 50 and 59 years old with multiple sclerosis. The chain carries TRBV4-3 and TRBJ2-4; no firm D call. Material for sequencing was PBMCs. The CDR3 sequence: CASSQDGVGTKNIQYF. Written as DNA, the CDR3 is TGCGCCAGCAGCCAAGATGGGGTGGGGACCAAAAACATTCAGTACTTC.